A selection of T cell receptor beta chains follows, all from one sample in a study of blood T cell repertoires in COVID-19. TCRdb's copy holds only in-frame clones and misses some; the assay was immunoSEQ multiplex PCR. The sample holds some 170,000 clones; over 70% are singletons and the top ten take approximately 2.8%. Sample: peripheral blood. The receptors stem from a man aged 70 or older with acute or convalescent COVID-19. Each CDR3 is given with its conserved first and last residue. A D gene is named only where the DNA matches it firmly. Size tells how often a clone was seen (once, few, many) or the class of an expanded clone, and some rows leave it out.

CDR3nt,CDR3aa,v_gene,len,j_gene,d_gene,abundance
TGTGCCAGCCCCTATAGTCGCTCCTACGAGCAGTACTTC,CASPYSRSYEQYF,TRBV7-3,13,TRBJ2-7,NA,NA
TGTGCCAGCAGTACCTCTTTGAGCATTCAGTACTTC,CASSTSLSIQYF,TRBV28,12,TRBJ2-4,NA,NA
TGCGCCAGCAGCCAAGGCAGGGGGCTAGCGGGAAGCACAGATACGCAGTATTTT,CASSQGRGLAGSTDTQYF,TRBV4-3,18,TRBJ2-3,NA,NA
TGTGCCAGCAGCCAAGGAGGCAGCCAGCCCCAGCATTTT,CASSQGGSQPQHF,TRBV14,13,TRBJ1-5,NA,NA
TGCGCCAGCAGCCAAGAAAGGTCGGGGGTAGAGCAGTACTTC,CASSQERSGVEQYF,TRBV4-1,14,TRBJ2-7,NA,NA
TGCGCCAGCAGCACCGGACAGGGACTACAGACTGAAGCTTTCTTT,CASSTGQGLQTEAFF,TRBV5-1,15,TRBJ1-1,TRBD1,NA
TGTGCCAGCAGCGCCAACAGGTACGAGCAGTACTTC,CASSANRYEQYF,TRBV5-8,12,TRBJ2-7,NA,NA
TGTGCCAGCAGCCGGGAAATGAACACTGAAGCTTTCTTT,CASSREMNTEAFF,TRBV11-3,13,TRBJ1-1,NA,NA
TGTGCCAGCAGCCCTACGGGACAGGGACATTCAGATACGCAGTATTTT,CASSPTGQGHSDTQYF,TRBV7-3,16,TRBJ2-3,TRBD1,NA
TGTGCCAGCAGTACCCGGGACAGGGTTTCGAACACTGAAGCTTTCTTT,CASSTRDRVSNTEAFF,TRBV6-2/TRBV6-3,16,TRBJ1-1,TRBD1,few
TGTGCCAGCAGCCAGACAGGGTTAAACAATGAGCAGTTCTTC,CASSQTGLNNEQFF,TRBV7-2,14,TRBJ2-1,TRBD1,NA
TGTGCCAGCAGCCCGGGACTAGCGGGGGGGAACACCGGGGAGCTGTTTTTT,CASSPGLAGGNTGELFF,TRBV2,17,TRBJ2-2,TRBD2,NA
TGTGCCAGCAGTTTATCGGGACAGGGTCAACACGAGCAGTACTTC,CASSLSGQGQHEQYF,TRBV27,15,TRBJ2-7,TRBD1,NA
TGTGCCATCAGTCGGACTGAGATGGGGACTGAAGCTTTCTTT,CAISRTEMGTEAFF,TRBV10-3,14,TRBJ1-1,NA,NA
TGTGCCAGCAGTTTCTCGAGCTCCTACGAGCAGTACTTC,CASSFSSSYEQYF,TRBV28,13,TRBJ2-7,NA,NA
TGTGCCAGCAGCTTGGACTCATCGAACACTGAAGCTTTCTTT,CASSLDSSNTEAFF,TRBV6-5,14,TRBJ1-1,NA,NA
TGTGCCAGCAGCACGAAGACGGGGACTAGCGGGAGGAACGGCGGGGAGCTGTTTTTT,CASSTKTGTSGRNGGELFF,TRBV7-2,19,TRBJ2-2,TRBD2,once
TGCGCCAGCAGCTTGATCCAGGGAAATTCACCCCTCCACTTT,CASSLIQGNSPLHF,TRBV5-1,14,TRBJ1-6,NA,NA
TGTGCCAGCAGTCCAGGGGCCCGAAATTCACCCCTCCACTTT,CASSPGARNSPLHF,TRBV25-1,14,TRBJ1-6,NA,NA
TGTGCCAGCACCCTGCAAGAGACCCAGTACTTC,CASTLQETQYF,TRBV7-9,11,TRBJ2-5,NA,NA
TGTGCCAGCTCGAGAGACCGAGGCCCTGAAGCTTTCTTT,CASSRDRGPEAFF,TRBV2,13,TRBJ1-1,NA,NA
TGTGCCAGCAGCTTAGGGACAGCAAAGTCTGAAGCTTTCTTT,CASSLGTAKSEAFF,TRBV7-9,14,TRBJ1-1,NA,NA
TGTGCCAGCAGCCCCAATGGGGGCCTCGTTGAAAAACTGTTTTTT,CASSPNGGLVEKLFF,TRBV6-5,15,TRBJ1-4,NA,NA
TGCGCCAGCGGCCCGAACCGGGACAGCATTCAGTACTTC,CASGPNRDSIQYF,TRBV10-2,13,TRBJ2-4,TRBD1,once
TGTGCCACCAGTGACAACAGGGGAACAGATACGCAGTATTTT,CATSDNRGTDTQYF,TRBV24-1,14,TRBJ2-3,TRBD1,NA
TGTGCCAGCAGTTACTCGAAGGTCCGGGACAGCGAGCAGTACTTC,CASSYSKVRDSEQYF,TRBV6-5,15,TRBJ2-7,TRBD1,NA
TGTGCCAGCAGCCCGACAAACAATGAGCAGTTCTTC,CASSPTNNEQFF,TRBV5-4,12,TRBJ2-1,NA,NA
TGTGCCAGCAGCAACGGGGGGGTCCTCACAGATACGCAGTATTTT,CASSNGGVLTDTQYF,TRBV5-4,15,TRBJ2-3,TRBD2,NA
TGCGCCACCAGCCAAGGGGGGGGGACAGGAGCCCTTAATGAAAAACTGTTTTTT,CATSQGGGTGALNEKLFF,TRBV4-1,18,TRBJ1-4,TRBD1,NA
TGCGCCAGCAGCTTGAGCGGTTCGGAAGGCTACACCTTC,CASSLSGSEGYTF,TRBV5-1,13,TRBJ1-2,NA,NA
TGTGCCAGCAGCCCGCGGGGGATTAGCACAGATACGCAGTATTTT,CASSPRGISTDTQYF,TRBV7-9,15,TRBJ2-3,TRBD2,NA